The 17 T cell receptor beta chains below were found in one sample sequenced in a study of blood T cell repertoires in COVID-19. Measured with immunoSEQ multiplex PCR; TCRdb has only the in-frame clones, and not every one. Found here are 150,000 to 250,000 clones, 85% to 95% of them singletons; the top ten hold approximately 0.8%. Sequenced sample: peripheral blood. Source of these receptors: a man between 25 and 39 years old with COVID-19, enrolled during active disease.

CDR3 protein: CASSLVGEQFF. The CDR3 DNA is TGTGCCAGCAGTTTAGTTGGTGAGCAGTTCTTC. The V gene is TRBV6-6, the J gene TRBJ2-1; the D is unclear. This CDR3 has 11 residues. Deletions cut 4 bases from V and 9 bases from J, with 7 bases between. Germline CDR1 and CDR2: MNHNY and SVGAGI (reference sequence).

The V call is TRBV10-1, the J call TRBJ1-1; 8 bases match TRBD1. V shed 10 bases, J shed 5 bases, and the junction held 12 bases outside the gene matches. The germline gives CDR1 WNHNN, CDR2 SYGVQD (reference sequence). CDR3 length equals 14 residues. CDR3 DNA sequence: TGCGCCACCTCCCCGACAGGGGTAGGGACTGAAGCTTTCTTT. Protein: CATSPTGVGTEAFF.

V gene TRBV7-9 combines with J gene TRBJ1-1; perhaps TRBD1 as D (5 bases). CDR1 is SEHNR, CDR2 FQNEAQ, per germline (reference sequence). Trimming cost V 5 bases and J 3 bases, with 13 bases left between them. The CDR3 totals 14 residues. CDR3 loop: CASSTQQGYTEAFF. CDR3 bases: TGTGCCAGCAGCACACAGCAGGGTTACACTGAAGCTTTCTTT.

The rearrangement joins TRBV19 to TRBJ1-5, with TRBD1 as a possible D gene (5 bases). Germline V CDR1 and CDR2: LNHDA, SQIVND (reference sequence). This CDR3 is built from 13 residues. V was pared by 6 bases and J by 1 base, with 7 bases between. The CDR3 DNA reads as TGTGCCAGTAGAAGGACAAGCAATCAGCCCCAGCATTTT. This gives the protein CASRRTSNQPQHF.

The chain recombines TRBV4-1 with TRBJ1-6, with no clear D. There are 16 residues in the CDR3. Germline lookup yields CDR1 MGHRA and CDR2 YSYEKL. With 0 bases removed from V and 3 bases from J, the gap between germline ends came to 9 bases. DNA of the CDR3: TGCGCCAGCAGCCAAGATCATCCAGACTATAATTCACCCCTCCACTTT. This encodes CASSQDHPDYNSPLHF.

The V and J genes are TRBV23-1 and TRBJ2-5; TRBD2 might be the D (5 bases). TRBV23-1 is known as an ORF, though its function is uncertain. This CDR3 contains 18 residues. Trimming stripped 0 bases from V and 2 bases from J, with 19 bases between. Written as DNA, the CDR3 is TGCGCCAGCAGTCAATCACGGTCGGGGTTGGTTTGGCAAGAGACCCAGTACTTC. Protein product: CASSQSRSGLVWQETQYF.

This clone was seen only once. This chain connects TRBV19 to TRBJ2-1; TRBD1 might be the D (5 bases). V lost 3 bases, J lost 0 bases, and 15 bases lay in between. CDR1 is LNHDA and CDR2 is SQIVND in the germline V gene (reference sequence). The CDR3 sequence is 17 residues long. The CDR3 sequence is CASSIVRGRSSYNEQFF. DNA for the CDR3: TGTGCCAGTAGTATCGTAAGGGGCCGCAGCTCCTACAATGAGCAGTTCTTC.

The CDR3 bases are TGTGCCAGCAGCCCGAATGGACAGGGAGGAACTGAAGCTTTCTTT. Protein sequence: CASSPNGQGGTEAFF. The chain is built from TRBV7-9 and TRBJ1-1; 8 positions agree with TRBD1. Unmatched junction bases numbered 10, after V lost 5 bases and J lost 5 bases. CDR1 is SEHNR, CDR2 FQNEAQ, per germline (reference sequence). CDR3 length: 15 residues. The whole variable domain, remainder taken from reference TRBV7-9 and TRBJ1-1, is DTGVSQNPRHKITKRGQNVTFRCDPISEHNRLYWYRQTLGQGPEFLTYFQNEAQLEKSRLLSDRFSAERPKGSFSTLEIQRTEQGDSAMYLCASSPNGQGGTEAFFGQGTRLTVV.

The genes are TRBV5-4 and TRBJ2-7; 7 positions agree with TRBD1. The junction had 4 bases not matched to a gene; V was cut back by 0 bases and J by 1 base. The CDR3 covers 15 residues. From germline, CDR1 is SGHNT and CDR2 YYREEE (reference sequence). CDR3 amino acids: CASSLVGQASYEQYF. CDR3 DNA sequence: TGTGCCAGCAGCTTGGTAGGACAGGCGTCCTACGAGCAGTACTTC.

This clone was observed a single time. The chain links TRBV7-3 to TRBJ2-7; TRBD1 agrees at 9 bases. Germline V gene data show CDR1 as SGHTA and CDR2 as FQGTGA. V shed 3 bases, J shed 1 base, and the junction held 7 bases outside the gene matches. The CDR3 has 16 amino acids. The CDR3 protein is CASSLPRDRESYEQYF. In DNA, the CDR3 is TGTGCCAGCAGCTTGCCCCGGGACAGGGAATCCTACGAGCAGTACTTC.

The rearrangement links TRBV18 to TRBJ1-1; tentative D call: TRBD1 (6 bases). Germline V gene sequence: CDR1 KGHSH, CDR2 LQKENI. Trimming took 5 bases from V and 3 from J, leaving 10 bases between them. The CDR3 has 13 amino acids. The CDR3 is CASSVKGDTEAFF. In nucleotides, the CDR3 is TGTGCCAGCTCAGTGAAGGGGGACACTGAAGCTTTCTTT. The full variable domain, in which reference TRBV18 and TRBJ1-1 provide the parts outside the CDR3, is NAGVMQNPRHLVRRRGQEARLRCSPMKGHSHVYWYRQLPEEGLKFMVYLQKENIIDESGMPKERFSAEFPKEGPSILRIQQVVRGDSAAYFCASSVKGDTEAFFGQGTRLTVV.

The chain recombines TRBV7-9 with TRBJ2-1, with 9 bases lining up with TRBD1. From germline, CDR1 is SEHNR and CDR2 FQNEAQ (reference sequence). With V trimmed by 5 bases and J by 5 bases, 7 bases remained unmatched. The CDR3 is made up of 15 amino acids. CDR3 nucleotide sequence: TGTGCCAGCAGCCCTGAGGACAGGGGCCACAATGAGCAGTTCTTC. Translated: CASSPEDRGHNEQFF.

The chain combines TRBV20-1 with TRBJ1-5; 8 positions agree with TRBD1. V shed 3 bases, J shed 6 bases, and the junction held 13 bases outside the gene matches. The V gene's germline CDR1 is DFQATT and CDR2 SNEGSKA (reference sequence). The CDR3 totals 16 residues. Written as DNA, the CDR3 is TGCAGTGCTAGTGGCCCCCCAGGGGGCATCGGTCAGCCCCAGCATTTT. Its protein is CSASGPPGGIGQPQHF.

The V and J genes are TRBV13 and TRBJ1-4; 8 nucleotides align to TRBD1. This CDR3 has 14 amino acids. Looked up from germline, CDR1 is PRHDT and CDR2 is FYEKMQ (reference sequence). V was pared by 5 bases and J by 7 bases, with 6 bases of the junction left unmatched. The CDR3 reads CASSRQGFGEKLFF. The CDR3 nucleotides read TGTGCCAGCAGCCGACAGGGGTTTGGTGAAAAACTGTTTTTT.

V and J are TRBV12-3 or TRBV12-4 and TRBJ1-1; D uncertain. The V end was cut by 0 bases, the J end by 2 bases, with 4 bases between. This CDR3 has 13 residues. CDR3 sequence reads: CASSLARNTEAFF. The CDR3 DNA follows: TGTGCCAGCAGTTTAGCGCGCAACACTGAAGCTTTCTTT.

V and J are TRBV19 and TRBJ1-5, with TRBD1 matching 10 bases. Germline CDR1 and CDR2: LNHDA and SQIVND (reference sequence). Unmatched junction bases numbered 17, after V lost 3 bases and J lost 0 bases. The CDR3 is 21 amino acids. The CDR3 is CASSILPILRDRGYSNQPQHF. In nucleotides, the CDR3 is TGTGCCAGTAGTATCTTACCCATCCTCCGGGACAGGGGTTATAGCAATCAGCCCCAGCATTTT.

The genes are TRBV27 and TRBJ1-1; tentatively, D is TRBD1 (6 bases). Deletions cut 3 bases from V and 5 bases from J, with 13 bases between. The V gene's germline CDR1 is MNHEY and CDR2 SMNVEV (reference sequence). CDR3 length: 14 amino acids. CDR3 sequence: CASSFLTGRTEAFF. CDR3 coding DNA: TGTGCCAGCAGTTTCCTTACAGGGAGAACTGAAGCTTTCTTT.